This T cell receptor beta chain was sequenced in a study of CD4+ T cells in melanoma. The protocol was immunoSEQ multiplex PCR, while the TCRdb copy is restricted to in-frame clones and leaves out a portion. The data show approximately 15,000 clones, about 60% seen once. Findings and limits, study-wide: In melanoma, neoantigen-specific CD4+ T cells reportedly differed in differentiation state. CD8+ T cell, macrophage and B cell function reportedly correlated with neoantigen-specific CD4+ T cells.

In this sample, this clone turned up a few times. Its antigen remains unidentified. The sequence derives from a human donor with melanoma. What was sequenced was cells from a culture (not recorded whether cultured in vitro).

As DNA, the CDR3 is TGTGCCAGCAAGGTTAGCACAGATACGCAGTATTTT. It encodes CASKVSTDTQYF. V is TRBV2 and J is TRBJ2-3; D call uncertain. The V and J ends lost 7 bases and 0 bases respectively, with 5 bases between them. The CDR3 loop spans 12 amino acids. Germline CDR1 is SNHLY and CDR2 is FYNNEI.